The clone carrying this TCR beta chain was picked up many times. Its antigen is unknown. This sample is part of a study of T cells in Graves' hyperthyroidism and ophthalmopathy. Study summary: Any treatment followed the collection of peripheral blood at initial diagnosis.

The CDR3 extends over 14 amino acids. With V trimmed by 1 base and J by 10 bases, 7 bases remained unmatched. CDR1 and CDR2 from the germline V gene are SGHAT and FQNNGV. Whole-study findings and limits: Most clonotypes expanded in thyroid above 0.001 were likewise present in blood. Researchers report that a 13 V-J model separated ophthalmopathy from stable hyperthyroidism.

Ophthalmopathy patients had Clinical Activity Score at least 3, NOSPECS grade at least 4, duration under 3 months. Regions amplified from RNA transcripts were the TCR beta CDR3 regions. The HTBI primer set was used in a first-round RT-PCR of the TCR CDR3. MiXCR, applied by TCRdb to the multiplex PCR reads, yields one record per CDR3 protein. The top ten clones hold about 7% of a sample with 550,000 to 600,000 distinct CDR3 sequences, 11% to 15% of them seen once. Sequenced: blood. The receptor's source is a woman younger than 35 with Graves' ophthalmopathy. The chain uses TRBV11-2 and TRBJ2-1; 7 bases map to TRBD2. The chain's CDR3 is CASSLGHLAAEQFF. CDR3 coding DNA: TGTGCCAGCAGCTTAGGGCACCTAGCGGCCGAGCAGTTCTTC.